There are a few counts of the clone carrying this T cell receptor beta chain. Antigen: not known. The entry originates in a study of response to subunit inactivated influenza vaccine. Study observations and caveats: Authors suggested seasonal influenza vaccinations each recruit few new T cells.

A single record per CDR3 protein comes from TCRdb applying MiXCR to the RT-PCR reads. This table has hundreds of thousands of distinct CDR3 sequences, about 25% appearing once. The V end was cut by 7 bases, the J end by 3 bases, with 16 bases between. This CDR3 region has 14 residues. The germline V gene has CDR1 SGHNT and CDR2 YYREEE (reference sequence). The sequence derives from a man between 45 and 60 years old who received an inactivated influenza vaccine. Source: CD4+ T cells sorted from PBMCs, taken 5 days after vaccination. The chain uses TRBV5-4 and TRBJ1-1, with D maybe TRBD1 (5 bases). The CDR3 DNA reads as TGTGCCAGCTGGGGAGCAGGGAGGGACACTGAAGCTTTCTTT. Translation gives CASWGAGRDTEAFF.